One sample yielded the 13 T cell receptor beta chains listed below, sequenced in a study of OX40 agonist ivuxolimab in advanced cancers. TCRdb's table, derived via immunoSEQ multiplex PCR, lists solely in-frame clones and lacks some. The data contain some 130,000 clones, 85% to 95% of them singletons. Sequenced material: CD4+ or CD8+ T cells sorted from blood, taken in a trial of the OX40 agonist ivuxolimab. These TCRs come from an adult with an advanced solid tumor such as melanoma, head and neck, liver or kidney cancer.

This clone was observed once. The chain carries TRBV7-8 and TRBJ2-7, with 9 nucleotides matching TRBD2. V trimming: 2 bases; J trimming: 6 bases; junction bases outside the gene matches: 11. CDR1 and CDR2 from the germline V gene are SGHVS and FQNEAQ. The CDR3 has 16 amino acids. The CDR3 DNA reads as TGTGCCAGCAGCTTAACTCGGCGGGGGGGCCACCCCGAGCAGTACTTC. It codes for CASSLTRRGGHPEQYF.

The chain links TRBV5-4 to TRBJ2-1, with D maybe TRBD2 (6 bases). CDR1 SGHNT and CDR2 YYREEE come from the germline V gene (reference sequence). The CDR3 contains 16 residues. Trimming shortened V by 5 bases and J by 5 bases, and 20 bases separated the two germline ends. The CDR3 protein is CASRLVGGEFDNEQFF. The DNA for the CDR3 is TGTGCCAGCAGGCTTGTGGGCGGGGAATTCGACAATGAGCAGTTCTTC. The full variable domain, in which reference TRBV5-4 and TRBJ2-1 provide the parts outside the CDR3, is ETGVTQSPTHLIKTRGQQVTLRCSSQSGHNTVSWYQQALGQGPQFIFQYYREEENGRGNFPPRFSGLQFPNYSSELNVNALELDDSALYLCASRLVGGEFDNEQFFGPGTRLTVL.

The chain links TRBV9 to TRBJ2-3, with 7 bases matching TRBD1. Losses at the gene ends were 3 bases for V and 4 bases for J; bases not matched to a gene: 11. This CDR3 has 16 amino acids. Germline CDR1 SGDLS, CDR2 YYNGEE. The CDR3 loop is CASSASRGSLADTQYF. Written as DNA, the CDR3 is TGTGCCAGCAGCGCAAGCAGGGGGTCTCTTGCAGATACGCAGTATTTT.

The chain couples TRBV5-1 to TRBJ2-3; tentatively, D is TRBD2 (7 bases). The CDR3 sequence is 14 residues long. Germline lookup yields CDR1 SGHRS and CDR2 YFSETQ. V was shortened by 7 bases and J by 2 bases, with 14 bases between the two germline ends. DNA for the CDR3: TGCGCCAGCGGGCGGGGGCAAAACACAGATACGCAGTATTTT. Translation gives CASGRGQNTDTQYF.

This sequence joins TRBV7-3 and TRBJ2-3, with TRBD2 matching 9 bases. Unmatched junction bases numbered 10, after V lost 5 bases and J lost 1 base. Germline-derived CDR1 and CDR2 are SGHTA and FQGTGA. This CDR3 contains 17 residues. The CDR3 region is CASSLPPTSGRTDTQYF. The CDR3 DNA reads as TGTGCCAGCAGCCTCCCACCGACTAGCGGACGCACAGATACGCAGTATTTT.

The chain links TRBV9 to TRBJ2-1; no definite D call. Trimming pared 6 bases from V and 4 bases from J, leaving 14 bases between. The CDR3 length is 14 residues. CDR1 and CDR2 from the germline V gene are SGDLS and YYNGEE. CDR3 in DNA: TGTGCCAGCACCCGGGCACAAACTTACAATGAGCAGTTCTTC. Amino acids: CASTRAQTYNEQFF. Full variable domain (missing parts from reference TRBV9 and TRBJ2-1): DSGVTQTPKHLITATGQRVTLRCSPRSGDLSVYWYQQSLDQGLQFLIQYYNGEERAKGNILERFSAQQFPDLHSELNLSSLELGDSALYFCASTRAQTYNEQFFGPGTRLTVL.

J is TRBJ1-2 and V is TRBV11-2; D unclear. The CDR3 sequence is 13 residues long. Germline lookup yields CDR1 SGHAT and CDR2 FQNNGV. Trimming pared 1 base from V and 3 bases from J, leaving 6 bases between. CDR3 residues: CASSLGAYYGYTF. The CDR3 DNA follows: TGTGCCAGCAGCTTAGGGGCCTACTATGGCTACACCTTC.

In its sample, this clone was seen once. J is TRBJ2-3 and V is TRBV27; TRBD1 might be the D (6 bases). The CDR3 has 15 amino acids. The germline gives CDR1 MNHEY, CDR2 SMNVEV (reference sequence). V was trimmed by 6 bases and J by 4 bases, leaving 17 bases between them. CDR3 protein: CASSYQGNSADTQYF. The CDR3, as DNA: TGTGCCAGCAGCTACCAGGGGAATTCGGCAGATACGCAGTATTTT.

This clone was seen once. The chain is built from TRBV5-1 and TRBJ1-1; 8 bases are a match to TRBD1. Germline CDR1 SGHRS, CDR2 YFSETQ. Trimming at V came to 3 bases and at J to 1 base, leaving 5 bases not matched to a gene. CDR3 size: 15 residues. CDR3 region: CASSWGTGGNTEAFF. The CDR3 bases are TGCGCCAGCAGCTGGGGCACAGGGGGGAACACTGAAGCTTTCTTT.

The chain employs TRBV5-1 and TRBJ2-7; D gene uncertain. The CDR3 is 11 residues long. V lost 6 bases and J lost 5, with 9 bases in between. Germline CDR1 reads SGHRS; CDR2 reads YFSETQ. CDR3 nucleotide sequence: TGCGCCAGCAACTCCTTCAACGAGCAGTACTTC. Its protein is CASNSFNEQYF. The full variable domain, completed using reference TRBV5-1 and TRBJ2-7, is KAGVTQTPRYLIKTRGQQVTLSCSPISGHRSVSWYQQTPGQGLQFLFEYFSETQRNKGNFPGRFSGRQFSNSRSEMNVSTLELGDSALYLCASNSFNEQYFGPGTRLTVT.

This chain links TRBV5-4 with TRBJ1-5, with a possible D match to TRBD1 (5 bases). Between the trimmed V and J ends, which lost 4 bases and 7 bases, there was a span of 12 bases. Germline assignment: CDR1 SGHNT and CDR2 YYREEE (reference sequence). The CDR3 sequence is 13 residues long. The CDR3 DNA follows: TGTGCCAGCAGCCAAGACAGCCAGCAGCCCCAGCATTTT. Its protein is CASSQDSQQPQHF.

The chain joins TRBV5-4 to TRBJ1-1; D might be TRBD1 (5 bases). This CDR3 is built from 14 residues. Germline V gene lookup returns CDR1 SGHNT and CDR2 YYREEE (reference sequence). V was clipped by 0 bases and J by 4 bases, with 10 bases between them. CDR3 loop: CASSLGTGGTEAFF. CDR3 nucleotide sequence: TGTGCCAGCAGCTTGGGGACCGGGGGCACTGAAGCTTTCTTT.

V usage is TRBV19 and J usage is TRBJ1-2, with D tentatively TRBD1 (5 bases). The germline V gene has CDR1 LNHDA and CDR2 SQIVND (reference sequence). The CDR3 loop spans 13 amino acids. Deletions cut 9 bases from V and 7 bases from J, with 18 bases between. CDR3 residues: CASSTLWDRGYTF. CDR3 DNA: TGTGCCAGCAGCACCCTTTGGGACCGTGGCTACACCTTC.